The entry below describes one T cell receptor (beta chain). Antigen: not known. In the case of several patients, the CD4+ cells were sorted into CD25+CD127- cells. This entry comes from a study of CD8+ T cells in alopecia areata. Study-wide results and limits: Patients showed less clear TCR sequence sharing than mice, possibly partly because of HLA diversity.

Extraction of RNA preceded its reverse transcription into cDNA, which served as the sequencing template. Assay: immunoSEQ multiplex PCR; the TCRdb copy retains only in-frame clones and omits some. The repertoire includes about 20,000 clones, roughly two thirds of them detected once, and 4.5% sits in the top ten. The sequence was collected from a human donor with alopecia areata. Sequenced sample: CD4+ Tregs sorted from blood.

CDR3: CSAGLEETQYF. CDR3 in DNA: TGCAGTGCTGGATTAGAAGAGACCCAGTACTTC. This chain joins TRBV20-1 and TRBJ2-5; D gene unclear. V gave up 5 bases and J gave up 3 bases, with 7 bases separating them. From germline, CDR1 is DFQATT and CDR2 SNEGSKA (reference sequence). The CDR3 is 11 amino acids.